This T cell receptor (beta chain) was captured in a study of T cell responses to AZD1222 COVID-19 vaccine. Study-wide results and caveats: A mostly white British donor set with more females was recruited, and clonal diversity was possibly underestimated. Increased Spike-specific TCR breadth and depth were observed after two AZD1222 doses. Every sample of the repertoires postdated the peak T cell response. Baseline seropositivity characterized only 5 or 6 AZD1222 recipients.

Trimming removed 3 bases at V and 4 bases at J, with 13 bases between. The germline V gene encodes CDR1 LGHNA and CDR2 YNFKEQ. The CDR3 totals 16 residues. Measured with immunoSEQ multiplex PCR; TCRdb has only the in-frame clones, and not every one. The sample contains more than 110,000 clones, 85% to 90% of which appear only once. For this clone: The antigen is unknown.

The sample consisted of peripheral blood, taken on day 0 of AZD1222 vaccination. The TCR originated in an adult in good health. V and J are TRBV4-2 and TRBJ2-6; D perhaps matches TRBD2 (7 bases). Written as DNA, the CDR3 is TGTGCCAGCAGCCAGATGGGGGGGCTCGGGGCCAACGTCCTGACTTTC. Its protein product is CASSQMGGLGANVLTF.